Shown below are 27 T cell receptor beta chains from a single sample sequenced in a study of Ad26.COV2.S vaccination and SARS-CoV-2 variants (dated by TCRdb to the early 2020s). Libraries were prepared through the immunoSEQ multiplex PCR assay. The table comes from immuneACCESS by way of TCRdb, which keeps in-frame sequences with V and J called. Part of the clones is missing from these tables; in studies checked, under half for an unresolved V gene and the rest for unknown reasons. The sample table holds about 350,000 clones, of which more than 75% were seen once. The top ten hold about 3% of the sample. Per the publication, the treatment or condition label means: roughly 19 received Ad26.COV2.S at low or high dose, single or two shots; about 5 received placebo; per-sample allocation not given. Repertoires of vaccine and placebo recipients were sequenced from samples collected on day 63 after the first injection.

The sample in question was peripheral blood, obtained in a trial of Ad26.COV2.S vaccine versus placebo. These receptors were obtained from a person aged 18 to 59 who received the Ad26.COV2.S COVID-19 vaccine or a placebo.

In nucleotides, the CDR3 is TGTGCCAGTAGCCGGCAGGTCCTCTACGAGCAGTACTTC. Protein: CASSRQVLYEQYF. The rearrangement joins TRBV19 to TRBJ2-7; D is unclear. The CDR3 is 13 amino acids. Per the germline V gene, CDR1 is LNHDA and CDR2 is SQIVND (reference sequence). The V and J ends lost 6 bases and 3 bases respectively, with 12 bases between them.

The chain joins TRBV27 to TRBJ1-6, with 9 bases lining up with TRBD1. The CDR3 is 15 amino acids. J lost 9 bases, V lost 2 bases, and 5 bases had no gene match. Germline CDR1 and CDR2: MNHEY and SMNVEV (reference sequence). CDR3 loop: CASSLTGGAGSPLHF. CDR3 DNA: TGTGCCAGCAGTTTAACAGGGGGCGCGGGTTCACCCCTCCACTTT.

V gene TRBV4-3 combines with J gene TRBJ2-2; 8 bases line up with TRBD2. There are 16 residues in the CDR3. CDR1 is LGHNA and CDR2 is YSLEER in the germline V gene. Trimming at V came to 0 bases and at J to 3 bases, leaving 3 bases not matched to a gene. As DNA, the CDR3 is TGCGCCAGCAGCCAAGACCGGGGGGGCGACACCGGGGAGCTGTTTTTT. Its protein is CASSQDRGGDTGELFF.

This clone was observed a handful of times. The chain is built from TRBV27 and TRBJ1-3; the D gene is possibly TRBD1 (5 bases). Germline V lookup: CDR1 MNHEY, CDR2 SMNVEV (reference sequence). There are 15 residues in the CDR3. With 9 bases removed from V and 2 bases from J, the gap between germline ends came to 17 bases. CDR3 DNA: TGTGCCAGTAGGGAGGGGTTCGAGGCTGGAAACACCATATATTTT. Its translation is CASREGFEAGNTIYF.

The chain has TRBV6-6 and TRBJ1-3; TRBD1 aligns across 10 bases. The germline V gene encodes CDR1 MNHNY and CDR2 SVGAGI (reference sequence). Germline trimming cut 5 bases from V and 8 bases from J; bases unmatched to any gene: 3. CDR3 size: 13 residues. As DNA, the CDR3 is TGTGCCAGCAGTAGGACAGGGGGGGACACCATATATTTT. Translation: CASSRTGGDTIYF.

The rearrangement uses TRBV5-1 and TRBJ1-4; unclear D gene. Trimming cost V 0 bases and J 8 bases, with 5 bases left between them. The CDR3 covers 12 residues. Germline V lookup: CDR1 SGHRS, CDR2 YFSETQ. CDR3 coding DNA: TGCGCCAGCAGCTTGGGGCAGGAAAAACTGTTTTTT. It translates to CASSLGQEKLFF. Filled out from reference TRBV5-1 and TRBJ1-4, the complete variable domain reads KAGVTQTPRYLIKTRGQQVTLSCSPISGHRSVSWYQQTPGQGLQFLFEYFSETQRNKGNFPGRFSGRQFSNSRSEMNVSTLELGDSALYLCASSLGQEKLFFGSGTQLSVL.

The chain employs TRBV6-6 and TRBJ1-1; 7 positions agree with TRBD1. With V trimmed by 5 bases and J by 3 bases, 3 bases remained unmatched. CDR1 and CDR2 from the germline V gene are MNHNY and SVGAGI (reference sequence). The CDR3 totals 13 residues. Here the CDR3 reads CASSRQGDTEAFF. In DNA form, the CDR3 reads TGTGCCAGCAGTAGACAGGGCGACACTGAAGCTTTCTTT.

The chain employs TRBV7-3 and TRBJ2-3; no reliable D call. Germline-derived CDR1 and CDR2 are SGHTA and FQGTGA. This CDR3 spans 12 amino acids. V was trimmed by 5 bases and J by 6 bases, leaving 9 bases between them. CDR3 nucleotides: TGTGCCAGCAGCCCTCGAGGCGATACGCAGTATTTT. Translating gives CASSPRGDTQYF.

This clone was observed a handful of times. CDR3 amino acids: CAWSIAGYEQYF. The CDR3 nucleotides are TGTGCCTGGAGTATTGCCGGCTACGAGCAGTACTTC. The chain is built from TRBV30 and TRBJ2-7; no clear D gene. The CDR3 has 12 residues. CDR1 and CDR2 from the germline V gene are GTSNPN and SVGIG (reference sequence). V lost 2 bases to trimming and J lost 3 bases, with 8 bases between them.

The CDR3 region has the DNA TGCGCCAGCAGTCAATCGGACAGGAGCTCCTATAATTCACCCCTCCACTTT. The encoded protein is CASSQSDRSSYNSPLHF. This sequence joins TRBV23-1 and TRBJ1-6; 7 bases map to TRBD1. TRBV23-1 is treated as an ORF (open reading frame) with a function not yet certain. J gave up 0 bases and V 0 bases, and 2 bases lay outside the gene matches. CDR3 length: 17 residues.

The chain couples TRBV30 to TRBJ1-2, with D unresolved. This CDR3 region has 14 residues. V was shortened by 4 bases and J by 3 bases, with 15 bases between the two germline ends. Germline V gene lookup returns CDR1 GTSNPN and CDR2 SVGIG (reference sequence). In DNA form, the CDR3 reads TGTGCCTGGACACATGGTAGCTGGGACTATGGCTACACCTTC. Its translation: CAWTHGSWDYGYTF.

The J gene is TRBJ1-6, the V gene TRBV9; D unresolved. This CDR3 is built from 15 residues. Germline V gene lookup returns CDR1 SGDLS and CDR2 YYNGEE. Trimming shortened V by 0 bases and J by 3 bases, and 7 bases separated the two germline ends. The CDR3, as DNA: TGTGCCAGCAGCGTAGGGACGCTCTATAATTCACCCCTCCACTTT. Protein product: CASSVGTLYNSPLHF. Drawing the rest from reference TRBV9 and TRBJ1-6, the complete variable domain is DSGVTQTPKHLITATGQRVTLRCSPRSGDLSVYWYQQSLDQGLQFLIQYYNGEERAKGNILERFSAQQFPDLHSELNLSSLELGDSALYFCASSVGTLYNSPLHFGNGTRLTVT.

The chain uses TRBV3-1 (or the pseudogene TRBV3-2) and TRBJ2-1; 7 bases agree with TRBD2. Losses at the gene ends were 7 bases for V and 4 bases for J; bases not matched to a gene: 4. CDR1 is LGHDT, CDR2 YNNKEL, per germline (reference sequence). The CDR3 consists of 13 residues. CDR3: CASTMGLYNEQFF. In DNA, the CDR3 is TGTGCCAGCACCATGGGACTATACAATGAGCAGTTCTTC.

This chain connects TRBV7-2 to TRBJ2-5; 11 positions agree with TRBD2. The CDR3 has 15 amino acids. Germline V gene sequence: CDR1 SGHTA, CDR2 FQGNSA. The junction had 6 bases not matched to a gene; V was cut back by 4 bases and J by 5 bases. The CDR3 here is CASSSIAGGRETQYF. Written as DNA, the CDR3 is TGTGCCAGCAGCTCCATAGCGGGGGGGCGGGAGACCCAGTACTTC.

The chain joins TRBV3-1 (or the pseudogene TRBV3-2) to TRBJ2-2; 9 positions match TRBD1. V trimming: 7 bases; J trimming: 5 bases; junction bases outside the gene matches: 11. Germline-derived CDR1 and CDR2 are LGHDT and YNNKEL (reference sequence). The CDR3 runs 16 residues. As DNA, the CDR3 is TGTGCCAGCACCGGGACAGGGAGGGTTTTGACCGGGGAGCTGTTTTTT. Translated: CASTGTGRVLTGELFF.

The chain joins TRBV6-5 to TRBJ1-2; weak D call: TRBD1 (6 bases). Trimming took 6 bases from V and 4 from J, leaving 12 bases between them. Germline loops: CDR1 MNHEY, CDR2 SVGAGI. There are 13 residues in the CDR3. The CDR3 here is CASSSYRAYGYTF. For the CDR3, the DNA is TGTGCCAGCAGCTCGTACAGGGCCTATGGCTACACCTTC.

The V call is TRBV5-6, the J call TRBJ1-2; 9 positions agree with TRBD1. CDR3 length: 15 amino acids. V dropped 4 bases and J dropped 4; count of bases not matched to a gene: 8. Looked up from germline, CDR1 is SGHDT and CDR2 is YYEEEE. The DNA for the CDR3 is TGTGCCAGCAGCCTTACAGGGGGCGCCGGCTATGGCTACACCTTC. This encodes CASSLTGGAGYGYTF.

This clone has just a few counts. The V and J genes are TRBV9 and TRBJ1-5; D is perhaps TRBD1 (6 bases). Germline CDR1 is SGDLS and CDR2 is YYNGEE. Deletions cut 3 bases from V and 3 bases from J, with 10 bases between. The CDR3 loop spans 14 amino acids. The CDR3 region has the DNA TGTGCCAGCAGCGCCGGACAGTTCAATCAGCCCCAGCATTTT. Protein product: CASSAGQFNQPQHF.

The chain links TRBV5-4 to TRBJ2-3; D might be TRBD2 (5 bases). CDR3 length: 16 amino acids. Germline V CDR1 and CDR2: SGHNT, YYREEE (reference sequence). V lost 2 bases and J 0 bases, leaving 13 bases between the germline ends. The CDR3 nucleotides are TGTGCCAGCAGCTTTGGACTGTCCGTTAGCACAGATACGCAGTATTTT. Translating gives CASSFGLSVSTDTQYF.

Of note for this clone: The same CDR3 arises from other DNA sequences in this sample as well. The CDR3 DNA reads TGTGCCTGGAGTCCCGGGCCAAATCAGCCCCAGCATTTT. Residues: CAWSPGPNQPQHF. The rearrangement links TRBV30 to TRBJ1-5; no reliable D call. The V end was cut by 2 bases, the J end by 4 bases, with 9 bases between. The CDR3 covers 13 residues. Germline CDR1 reads GTSNPN; CDR2 reads SVGIG (reference sequence).

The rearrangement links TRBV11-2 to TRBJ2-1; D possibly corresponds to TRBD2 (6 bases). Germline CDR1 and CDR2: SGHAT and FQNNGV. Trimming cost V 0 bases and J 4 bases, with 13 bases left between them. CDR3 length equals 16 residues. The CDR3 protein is CASSLEGAGHYNEQFF. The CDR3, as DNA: TGTGCCAGCAGCTTAGAAGGGGCGGGGCATTACAATGAGCAGTTCTTC.

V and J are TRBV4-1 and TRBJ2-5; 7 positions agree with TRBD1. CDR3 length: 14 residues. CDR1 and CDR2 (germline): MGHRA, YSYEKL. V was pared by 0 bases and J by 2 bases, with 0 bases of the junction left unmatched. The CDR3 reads CASSQDRGQETQYF. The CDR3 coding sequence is TGCGCCAGCAGCCAAGACAGGGGGCAAGAGACCCAGTACTTC.

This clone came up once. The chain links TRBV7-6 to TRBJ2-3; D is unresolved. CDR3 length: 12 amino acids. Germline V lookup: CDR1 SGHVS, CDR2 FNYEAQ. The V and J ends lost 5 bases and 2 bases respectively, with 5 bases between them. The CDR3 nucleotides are TGTGCCAGCAGCCCCTTCACAGATACGCAGTATTTT. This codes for CASSPFTDTQYF.

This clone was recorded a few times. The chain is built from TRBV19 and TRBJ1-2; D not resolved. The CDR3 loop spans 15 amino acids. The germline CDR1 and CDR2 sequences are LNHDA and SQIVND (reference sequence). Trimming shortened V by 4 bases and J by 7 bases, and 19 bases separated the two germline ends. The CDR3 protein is CASSTSGLVVGGYTF. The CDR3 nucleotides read TGTGCCAGTAGTACCTCCGGGTTGGTGGTCGGTGGCTACACCTTC.

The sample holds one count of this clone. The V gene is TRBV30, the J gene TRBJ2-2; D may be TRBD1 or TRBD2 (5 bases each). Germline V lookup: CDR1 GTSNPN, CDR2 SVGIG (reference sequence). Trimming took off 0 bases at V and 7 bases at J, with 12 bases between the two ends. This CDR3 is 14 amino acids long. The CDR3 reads CAWSVQGTDGELFF. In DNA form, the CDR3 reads TGTGCCTGGAGTGTACAAGGGACCGACGGGGAGCTGTTTTTT.

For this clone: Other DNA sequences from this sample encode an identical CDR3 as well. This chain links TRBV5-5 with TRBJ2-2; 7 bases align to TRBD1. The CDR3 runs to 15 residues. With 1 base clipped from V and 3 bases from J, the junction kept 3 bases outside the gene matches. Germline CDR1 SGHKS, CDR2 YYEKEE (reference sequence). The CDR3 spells CASSLRTGDTGELFF. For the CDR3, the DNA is TGTGCCAGCAGCTTGCGGACAGGCGACACCGGGGAGCTGTTTTTT. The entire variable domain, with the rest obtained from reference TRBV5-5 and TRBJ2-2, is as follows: DAGVTQSPTHLIKTRGQQVTLRCSPISGHKSVSWYQQVLGQGPQFIFQYYEKEERGRGNFPDRFSARQFPNYSSELNVNALLLGDSALYLCASSLRTGDTGELFFGEGSRLTVL.

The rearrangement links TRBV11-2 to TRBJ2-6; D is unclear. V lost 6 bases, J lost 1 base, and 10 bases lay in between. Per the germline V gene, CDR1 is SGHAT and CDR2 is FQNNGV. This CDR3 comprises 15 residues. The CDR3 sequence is CASSLSDSGANVLTF. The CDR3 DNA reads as TGTGCCAGCAGTTTAAGTGATTCTGGGGCCAACGTCCTGACTTTC.